Listed here is a single T cell receptor beta chain. In the source study's methods: By means of reference gene primer amplification, nucleated cell counts were estimated. Sequenced by immunoSEQ multiplex PCR; TCRdb stores in-frame clones only, minus some. V, J and clone size are taken as reported in that table, and D and trimming were inferred from the DNA itself. Of some 120,000 clones in the sample, 65% to 85% were seen once. This CDR3 region has 15 residues. With 5 bases clipped from V and 6 bases from J, the junction kept 9 bases outside the gene matches. From germline, CDR1 is MNHEY and CDR2 SVGAGI. These data are taken from a study of blood T cell repertoires in COVID-19.

Material: peripheral blood. This sequence was found in a man between 70 and 80 years old with acute or convalescent COVID-19. The chain is built from TRBV6-5 and TRBJ1-1, with 10 positions matching TRBD1. The DNA for the CDR3 is TGTGCCAGCAGTCCCTCGGGACAGGGGAGACCTGAAGCTTTCTTT. Translation gives CASSPSGQGRPEAFF.